The 11 T cell receptor beta chains given below trace back to one sample, sequenced in a study of OX40 agonist ivuxolimab in advanced cancers. The protocol was immunoSEQ multiplex PCR, while the TCRdb copy is restricted to in-frame clones and leaves out a portion. The table shows 100,000 or so clones, with approximately 93% occurring only once. Material: CD4+ or CD8+ T cells sorted from blood, obtained in a trial of the OX40 agonist ivuxolimab. These receptors originate from an adult with an advanced solid tumor such as melanoma, head and neck, liver or kidney cancer.

This clone was recorded once. This chain connects TRBV5-1 to TRBJ1-6; possibly TRBD1 for D (6 bases). The CDR3 consists of 14 residues. Germline V gene data show CDR1 as SGHRS and CDR2 as YFSETQ. V was cut by 6 bases and J by 5 bases, with 12 bases left in between. In nucleotides, the CDR3 is TGCGCCAGCAACAACAGGGACGATAATTCACCCCTCCACTTT. As protein: CASNNRDDNSPLHF.

The V call is TRBV7-8, the J call TRBJ1-2; a weak D match, TRBD1 (6 bases). The CDR3 sequence is 14 residues long. Germline CDR1 reads SGHVS; CDR2 reads FQNEAQ. V lost 4 bases, J lost 7 bases, and 16 bases lay in between. For the CDR3, the DNA is TGTGCCAGCAGCTCTACAGGGAAAGGGGCTGGCTACACCTTC. It codes for CASSSTGKGAGYTF.

The chain joins TRBV27 to TRBJ2-2; D remains ambiguous. The CDR3 is made up of 16 amino acids. CDR1 is MNHEY and CDR2 is SMNVEV in the germline V gene (reference sequence). Trimming cost V 7 bases and J 2 bases, with 17 bases left between them. The CDR3 sequence: CASNPAAPINTGELFF. In DNA form, the CDR3 reads TGTGCCAGCAACCCGGCAGCCCCGATCAACACCGGGGAGCTGTTTTTT.

The chain uses TRBV6-5 and TRBJ1-3, with D tentatively TRBD1 (5 bases). Germline V gene data show CDR1 as MNHEY and CDR2 as SVGAGI. The CDR3 has 13 amino acids. V was pared by 7 bases and J by 3 bases, with 10 bases between. The CDR3 loop reads CASNGQGGNTIYF. In DNA, the CDR3 is TGTGCCAGCAATGGTCAGGGTGGAAACACCATATATTTT.

The chain couples TRBV18 to TRBJ1-1; D call uncertain. Trimming removed 3 bases from V and 4 bases from J, with 6 bases in between. The germline V gene encodes CDR1 KGHSH and CDR2 LQKENI. This CDR3 has 12 residues. The CDR3 loop reads CASSPLGTEAFF. The CDR3, as DNA: TGTGCCAGCTCACCGTTGGGCACTGAAGCTTTCTTT.

Concerning this clone: One junction end disagrees with the germline gene, perhaps due to a read error. CDR3: CSVALGGKRAKTGELFF. CDR3 DNA: TGCAGCGTTGCCCTGGGGGGGAAGAGGGCGAAGACCGGGGAGCTGTTTTTT. The chain is built from TRBV29-1 and TRBJ2-2; 7 nucleotides agree with TRBD2. This CDR3 has 17 amino acids. CDR1 is SQVTM, CDR2 ANQGSEA, per germline.

The chain links TRBV15 to TRBJ2-2; TRBD1 might be the D (5 bases). The CDR3 totals 15 residues. Trimming removed 5 bases from V and 4 bases from J, with 14 bases in between. CDR1 LNHNV and CDR2 YYDKDF come from the germline V gene (reference sequence). The CDR3 loop is CATSSAGSGTGELFF. CDR3 sequence (DNA): TGTGCCACCAGCTCCGCAGGGTCCGGCACCGGGGAGCTGTTTTTT.

J is TRBJ2-7 and V is TRBV4-3; tentatively, D is TRBD1 (5 bases). The CDR3 extends over 15 amino acids. V shed 1 base and J shed 2 bases, with 12 bases lying between them. The germline V gene encodes CDR1 LGHNA and CDR2 YSLEER. The chain's CDR3 is CASSQGTMVAYEQYF. In nucleotides, the CDR3 is TGCGCCAGCAGCCAAGGGACAATGGTCGCCTACGAGCAGTACTTC.

The J gene is TRBJ2-1, the V gene TRBV12-5; D is possibly TRBD2 (5 bases). The V end lost 7 bases, the J end lost 0 bases, and 16 bases lay between the germline ends. The germline V gene has CDR1 LGHNT and CDR2 FRNRAP. The CDR3 sequence is 16 residues long. The CDR3 is CASAGLRGVSYNEQFF. CDR3 in DNA: TGTGCTAGTGCCGGGCTTCGGGGTGTCTCCTACAATGAGCAGTTCTTC.

This chain joins TRBV20-1 and TRBJ2-4; unclear D gene. The CDR3 is made up of 10 amino acids. Trimming cost V 6 bases and J 8 bases, with 8 bases left between them. Germline V gene data show CDR1 as DFQATT and CDR2 as SNEGSKA (reference sequence). The CDR3 sequence: CSAEADIQYF. The CDR3 coding sequence is TGCAGTGCCGAGGCGGACATTCAGTACTTC.

The chain has TRBV5-1 and TRBJ2-3; no definite D call. V was shortened by 0 bases and J by 2 bases, with 7 bases between the two germline ends. This CDR3 has 14 amino acids. CDR1 and CDR2 from the germline V gene are SGHRS and YFSETQ. The CDR3 sequence: CASSLGRLTDTQYF. CDR3 in DNA: TGCGCCAGCAGCTTGGGCAGACTCACAGATACGCAGTATTTT.